Sequencing of this T cell receptor beta chain was carried out in a study of shared T cell receptors in the human thymus (dated by TCRdb to the early 2020s). As for the study more broadly: The study examined how self-reactive, shared T-cell receptor alpha chains are generated in the human thymus.

Turning to this clone: The specificity of this receptor is unknown. Per-base qualities were not stored, and no clone one base away is much larger.

From V the trimming removes 0 bases and from J it removes 11 bases, while the gene matches leave 18 bases of the junction unaccounted for. The CDR3 measures 18 amino acids from cysteine to phenylalanine. CDR3 DNA only is kept here, 54 bases in frame from base 1. The CDR1 and CDR2 encoded by the germline V gene are SGHRS and YFSETQ. The library was obtained by the immunoSEQ multiplex PCR assay. The table comes from immuneACCESS by way of TCRdb, which keeps in-frame sequences with V and J called. Part of the clones is missing from these tables; in studies checked, under half for an unresolved V gene and the rest for unknown reasons. The sample table records over 650,000 clones; around 87% of these occur just once. 0.0094% of the sample goes to the ten largest clones. These sequences were also reported in another study, on human thymus T cells. As that second study puts it: Immunologically healthy infants undergoing open corrective cardiac surgery for congenital heart defects in Finland were used as donors. Thymus tissue was obtained as surgical resects removed during corrective cardiac surgery. Biased V and J gene segment usage appeared to be present in both thymic and peripheral blood repertoires. The related research reported highly overlapping thymic TCR repertoires among unrelated individuals. The study characterized TCR alpha and beta repertoires from fewer than 10 infant thymus samples and four related peripheral blood samples. The infant donors were about 6 to 250 days old, and the cohort included over 5 males and two females. Thymocytes were mechanically released from the tissue and were stored as pellets of about 8.5-31 million cells at -70 degrees C. A QIAsymphony instrument was used to extract genomic DNA from the frozen cell pellets. The immunoSEQ multiplex PCR assay was used to amplify the TCRB and TCRAD loci from a standardized amount of quality-controlled genomic DNA. The amplicons covered the V(D)J region and were long enough to include the CDR3 and to identify the V and J genes. The amplicons were sequenced on an Illumina platform via the commercial immunoSEQ service. Primer bias and sequencing errors were corrected as previously described, and TCRAD and TCRB definitions were based on the IMGT database. The repertoires were analysed using immunoSEQ Analyzer 3.0 and VDJTools for basic statistics, V/J segment usage, diversity estimates, rarefaction and pairwise overlap. To estimate diversity, the Chao1, ChaoE, Efron-Thisted, Shannon and inverse Simpson indices were applied, and diversity was also estimated on datasets down-sampled to the smallest sample. Repertoire overlap was determined by strict matching of CDR3 nucleotide sequence, V gene and J gene, and Jaccard-based multidimensional scaling clustering was applied. On average, thymus samples gave about 750,000 unique TCRB clonotypes, whereas blood samples gave 75,000 to 95,000.

The chain joins TRBV5-1 to TRBJ2-1; 9 of the junction bases match TRBD2. Sequencing was performed on thymocytes. The TCR comes from a boy under two years old with a congenital heart defect. Donor details come from another sample of the same person, matched by shared clones. The nucleotide sequence reads as follows: TGCGCCAGCAGCTTGGGACCCGAGGGGCGGGGGGGCAAACAACAGCAGTTCTTC. It is translated as CASSLGPEGRGGKQQQFF.